The rows below give T cell receptor beta chains drawn from one sample of a study of T cell repertoires in cytomegalovirus infection. A single record per CDR3 protein comes from TCRdb applying MiXCR to the reads. The sample yields 750,000 to 950,000 distinct CDR3 sequences, roughly 28% seen once. Which antigens these TCRs recognize remains unknown. The sample in question was cultured CD8+ T cells from PBMCs, obtained from culture after CMV antigen stimulation. These receptors were collected from a human donor in good health (CMV status not recorded). Some clones in this sample may be carry-over from other donors' samples. The CDR3 runs from the conserved cysteine through the conserved F or W. D genes are given only for firm matches. The size field is filled for only some rows; it gives once, few, many or a size class.

clone size	J gene	V gene	D gene	CDR3 DNA	CDR3 protein
-	TRBJ2-1	TRBV12-3/TRBV12-4	TRBD2	TGTGCCAGCAGGAGCGGGGGGGCATTATTCGAGCAGTTCTTC	CASRSGGALFEQFF
-	TRBJ2-7	TRBV5-4	-	TGTGCCAGCAGCTCCCCCTCGGGGGACGAGCAGTACTTC	CASSSPSGDEQYF
many	TRBJ2-2	TRBV7-2	-	TGTGCCAGCAGCTTAAACGGGCCGAACACCGGGGAGCTGTTTTTT	CASSLNGPNTGELFF
-	TRBJ1-3	TRBV3-1	-	TGTGCCAGCAGCTCCGACTCTGGAAACACCATATATTTT	CASSSDSGNTIYF
-	TRBJ2-1	TRBV5-1	-	TGCGCCAGCAGCAGCCGACCCCCAGGCGATGAGCAGTTCTTC	CASSSRPPGDEQFF
few	TRBJ1-1	TRBV12-3/TRBV12-4	-	TGTGCCAGCAGTTGGCGGACAGCCGAAGCTTTCTTT	CASSWRTAEAFF
few	TRBJ1-2	TRBV11-2	-	TGTGCCAGCAGCCTGTCCCGAGGGGGGAATGGCTACACCTTC	CASSLSRGGNGYTF
-	TRBJ1-5	TRBV19	-	TGTGCCAGTAGTATCCCAGGGTACAATCAGCCCCAGCATTTT	CASSIPGYNQPQHF
few	TRBJ2-1	TRBV6-2/TRBV6-3	-	TGTGCCAGCAGTTACCAAGTACCTGCAGGGAGCTCCTACAATGAGCAGTTCTTC	CASSYQVPAGSSYNEQFF
many	TRBJ1-1	TRBV4-1	-	TGCGCCAGCAGCCAAGGGCCAGCCTTGAACACTGAAGCTTTCTTT	CASSQGPALNTEAFF
few	TRBJ1-6	TRBV6-4	-	TGTGCCAGCAGTGACTCCCGGGGGCCAGAGGGTAATTCACCCCTCCACTTT	CASSDSRGPEGNSPLHF
few	TRBJ1-4	TRBV7-9	-	TGTGCCAGCAGCTTAATCCGAGGGGAAGGGTCTGAAAGGACTGAAAAACTGTTTTTT	CASSLIRGEGSERTEKLFF
few	TRBJ2-6	TRBV5-4	-	TGTGCCAGCAGCTGGGGAGGAGGGGCCGGGGCCAACGTCCTGACTTTC	CASSWGGGAGANVLTF
once	TRBJ1-1	TRBV6-2/TRBV6-3	TRBD1	TGTGCCAGCAGCCCGGGACAGGGTTGGGCTGAAGCTTTCTTT	CASSPGQGWAEAFF
-	TRBJ2-1	TRBV20-1	TRBD2	TGCAGTGCTCCAGGACTAGCGGGGGCGATTAGCCTCAGCTCCTACAATGAGCAGTTCTTC	CSAPGLAGAISLSSYNEQFF
-	TRBJ1-2	TRBV10-3	-	TGTGCCACTCTCCAACAGGAGCGTGACTACACCTTC	CATLQQERDYTF
-	TRBJ2-5	TRBV7-7	-	TGTGCTAGCAGCTTAGCTCCAGGGTCAGAGACCCAGTACTTC	CASSLAPGSETQYF